This T cell receptor beta chain originates from a study of blood T cell repertoires in COVID-19. At the level of the study: Material from acute and convalescent COVID-19 was sourced from the United States, Italy and Spain.

CDR3 length: 15 residues. Trimming removed 0 bases at V and 4 bases at J, with 13 bases between. CDR1 and CDR2 from the germline V gene are SGHNT and YYREEE (reference sequence). Only in-frame clones appear in the TCRdb table, and some are missing; sequencing was by immunoSEQ multiplex PCR. This sample has 350,000 to 400,000 clones, with approximately 91% found just once. This clonotype was sampled from a woman aged 35 to 49 who had been exposed to COVID-19. Specimen: PBMCs or T cells enriched from blood (not recorded which). The chain recombines TRBV5-4 with TRBJ1-2; the D is unclear. DNA of the CDR3: TGTGCCAGCAGCTTGGGCGGTATAGGGAGCTATGGCTACACCTTC. Translated: CASSLGGIGSYGYTF.